The following is a T cell receptor (beta chain) sequence with its context. This clonotype was counted only a few times. No antigen is known for it. The sample holds no much larger clone one base away, and base qualities are not on file. The data were taken from a study of patients and donors after allogeneic stem cell transplantation (dated by TCRdb to the early 2020s). Libraries were constructed by RT-PCR. Sequencing instrument: NextSeq 550. Using fastp at Q25 and MiXCR, TCRdb reprocessed the public reads and kept productive beta chains. Every distinct CDR3 protein forms one entry, paired with its most common genes and DNA. This sample gives about a million distinct CDR3 sequences in total; around 17% of them show up just once. 5% to 6.5% of the sample lies in the top ten. The CDR3 starts with the cysteine, ends with the phenylalanine, and has 14 residues. Here the CDR3 DNA is all that survives: 42 bases in frame from base 1. Per the germline V gene (reference sequence), DFQATT is the CDR1 and SNEGSKA is the CDR2. V is pared back by 3 bases and J by 4 bases, with 12 bases lying between the germline termini.

The receptor chain draws on TRBV20-1 and TRBJ2-2; too little of a D gene remains to name it. Sequenced material: blood, either unsorted or a sorted T cell fraction (not recorded which). The sequence was obtained from a human donor who was either an allogeneic HSCT recipient or a stem cell or donor lymphocyte infusion donor (not recorded which). It is not recorded whose cells these are; they may come from a transplant donor. The nucleotides read TGCAGTGCTAGTTCTAGATTTGGCACCGGGGAGCTGTTTTTT. This translates into CSASSRFGTGELFF.